Below are 9 T cell receptor beta chains sequenced from a single sample in a study of blood T cell repertoires in COVID-19. TCRdb keeps only in-frame clones here, not all; method: immunoSEQ multiplex PCR. The data hold around 130,000 clones, with about four fifths observed a single time. Sequencing was performed on peripheral blood. Every receptor here comes from a man aged 35-49 years with active or convalescent COVID-19.

The CDR3 DNA reads TGCGCCAGCAGCCGTGTCTTGCGCGGGGGCCTCGACGAGCAGTACTTC. Amino acid sequence: CASSRVLRGGLDEQYF. V gene TRBV5-1 combines with J gene TRBJ2-7; TRBD2 is a possible D gene (7 bases). Per the germline V gene, CDR1 is SGHRS and CDR2 is YFSETQ. The CDR3 spans 16 residues. V was cut by 4 bases and J by 5 bases, with 22 bases left in between.

Concerning this clone: Other DNA sequences from this sample encode an identical CDR3 as well. This chain connects TRBV5-1 to TRBJ2-3, with D possibly matching TRBD1 (5 bases). The CDR3 is 14 residues long. V lost 0 bases, J lost 2 bases, and 7 bases lay in between. Germline assignment: CDR1 SGHRS and CDR2 YFSETQ. CDR3 sequence reads: CASSLGQNTDTQYF. The CDR3 DNA follows: TGCGCCAGCAGCTTGGGACAGAACACAGATACGCAGTATTTT.

This chain links TRBV6-2 or TRBV6-3 with TRBJ2-1, with TRBD1 identical over 9 bases. The V gene end was trimmed by 6 bases and the J gene end by 7 bases; junction bases not matched to a gene: 10. CDR3 length: 15 amino acids. The germline CDR1 and CDR2 sequences are MNHEY and SVGEGT. The CDR3 is CASSPGTGWANEQFF. CDR3 DNA: TGTGCCAGCAGCCCCGGGACAGGGTGGGCGAATGAGCAGTTCTTC.

This clone was counted a single time. The DNA of the CDR3 is TGCGCCAGCAGCTTGTCAGGGGAAGCTTTCTTT. Its protein product is CASSLSGEAFF. V gene TRBV5-1 combines with J gene TRBJ1-1, with D maybe TRBD1 (5 bases). V was pared by 1 base and J by 8 bases, with 6 bases between. The CDR3 has 11 residues. Germline-derived CDR1 and CDR2 are SGHRS and YFSETQ.

The chain is built from TRBV5-1 and TRBJ2-1; D may be TRBD2 (5 bases). V was pared by 6 bases and J by 4 bases, with 14 bases between. Germline CDR1 is SGHRS and CDR2 is YFSETQ. This CDR3 contains 14 residues. The DNA of the CDR3 is TGCGCCAGCAAGAGGGCGGAAGGATACAATGAGCAGTTCTTC. Translated: CASKRAEGYNEQFF.

A single count supports this clone. This chain links TRBV24-1 with TRBJ2-2; the match to TRBD1 covers 9 bases. Germline V lookup: CDR1 KGHDR, CDR2 SFDVKD. The CDR3 consists of 15 residues. The ends lost 7 bases at V and 6 bases at J; junction bases unmatched: 8. Here the CDR3 DNA reads TGTGCCACCAGCGCCATGGGACAGGGTCCCGGGGAGCTGTTTTTT. Its translation: CATSAMGQGPGELFF.

The chain carries TRBV4-3 and TRBJ1-3; maybe TRBD1 (5 bases). The CDR3 runs 16 residues. Trimming left V 4 bases short and J 2 bases short, with 15 bases between. Germline values: CDR1 LGHNA, CDR2 YSLEER. CDR3: CASSLTGQTTGNTIYF. The CDR3 bases are TGCGCCAGCAGCCTTACCGGACAAACTACTGGAAACACCATATATTTT.

The chain uses TRBV10-3 and TRBJ2-3; no clear D. Germline V gives CDR1 ENHRY, CDR2 SYGVKD. CDR3 length: 13 residues. With 8 bases removed from V and 0 bases from J, the gap between germline ends came to 9 bases. The CDR3 DNA is TGTGCCATCCTAGATCTAAGCACAGATACGCAGTATTTT. Amino acids: CAILDLSTDTQYF.

The chain links TRBV7-9 to TRBJ2-3, with D possibly TRBD2 on 5 matching bases. Trimming took off 7 bases at V and 4 bases at J, with 18 bases between the two ends. The CDR3 is made up of 15 amino acids. The germline gives CDR1 SEHNR, CDR2 FQNEAQ (reference sequence). The CDR3, as DNA: TGTGCCAGCACTGCTGGGCTAGCATTCCCAGATACGCAGTATTTT. Protein: CASTAGLAFPDTQYF.